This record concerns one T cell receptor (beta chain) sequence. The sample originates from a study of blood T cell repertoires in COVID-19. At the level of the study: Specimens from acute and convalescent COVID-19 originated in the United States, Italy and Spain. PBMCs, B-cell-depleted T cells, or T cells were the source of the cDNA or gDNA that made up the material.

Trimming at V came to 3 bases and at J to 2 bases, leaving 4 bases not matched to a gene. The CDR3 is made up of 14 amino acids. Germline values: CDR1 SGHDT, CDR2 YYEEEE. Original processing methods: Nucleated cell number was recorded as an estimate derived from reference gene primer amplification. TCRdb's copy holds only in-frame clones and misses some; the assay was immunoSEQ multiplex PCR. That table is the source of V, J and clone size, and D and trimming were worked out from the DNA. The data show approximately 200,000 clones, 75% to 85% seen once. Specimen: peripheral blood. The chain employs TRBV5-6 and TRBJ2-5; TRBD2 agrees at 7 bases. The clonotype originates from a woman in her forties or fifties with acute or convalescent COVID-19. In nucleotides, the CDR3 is TGTGCCAGCAGCTCCACCGGGGGGCAAGAGACCCAGTACTTC. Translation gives CASSSTGGQETQYF.